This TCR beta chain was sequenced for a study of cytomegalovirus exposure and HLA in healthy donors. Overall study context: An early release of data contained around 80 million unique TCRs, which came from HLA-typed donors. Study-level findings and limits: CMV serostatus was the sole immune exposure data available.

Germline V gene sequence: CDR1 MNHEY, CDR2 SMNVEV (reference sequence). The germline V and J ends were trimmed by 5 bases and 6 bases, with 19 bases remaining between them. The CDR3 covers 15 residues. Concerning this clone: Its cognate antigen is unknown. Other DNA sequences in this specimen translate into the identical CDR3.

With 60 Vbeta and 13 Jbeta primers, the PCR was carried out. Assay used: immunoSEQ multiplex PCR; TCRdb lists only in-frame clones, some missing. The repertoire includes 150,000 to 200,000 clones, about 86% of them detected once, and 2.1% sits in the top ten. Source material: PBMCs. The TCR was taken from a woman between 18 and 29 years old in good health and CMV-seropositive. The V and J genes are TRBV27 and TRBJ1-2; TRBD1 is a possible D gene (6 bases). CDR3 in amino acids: CASSPLRQVGDGYTF. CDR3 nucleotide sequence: TGTGCCAGCAGTCCCCTCCGACAGGTCGGCGATGGCTACACCTTC.